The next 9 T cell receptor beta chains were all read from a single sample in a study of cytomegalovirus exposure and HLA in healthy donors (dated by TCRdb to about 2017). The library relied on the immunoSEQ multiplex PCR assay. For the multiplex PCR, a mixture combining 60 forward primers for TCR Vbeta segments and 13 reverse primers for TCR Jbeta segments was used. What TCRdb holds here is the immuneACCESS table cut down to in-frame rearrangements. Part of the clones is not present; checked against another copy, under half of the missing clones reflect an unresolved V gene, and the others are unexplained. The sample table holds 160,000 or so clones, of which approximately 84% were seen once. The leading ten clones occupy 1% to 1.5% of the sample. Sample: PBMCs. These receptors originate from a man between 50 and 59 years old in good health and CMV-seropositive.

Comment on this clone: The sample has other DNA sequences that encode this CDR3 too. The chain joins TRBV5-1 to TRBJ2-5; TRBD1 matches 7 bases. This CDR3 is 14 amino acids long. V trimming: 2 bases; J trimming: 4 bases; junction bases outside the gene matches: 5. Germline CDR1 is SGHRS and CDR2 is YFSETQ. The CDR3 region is CASSLRQGGETQYF. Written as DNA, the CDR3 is TGCGCCAGCAGCTTACGACAGGGCGGAGAGACCCAGTACTTC.

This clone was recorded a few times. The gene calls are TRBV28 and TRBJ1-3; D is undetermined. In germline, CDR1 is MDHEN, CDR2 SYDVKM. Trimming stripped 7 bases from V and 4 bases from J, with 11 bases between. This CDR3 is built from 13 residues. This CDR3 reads CASTSYTGNTIYF. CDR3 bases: TGTGCCAGCACTTCTTACACAGGAAACACCATATATTTT. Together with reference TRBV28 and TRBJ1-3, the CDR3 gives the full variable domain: DVKVTQSSRYLVKRTGEKVFLECVQDMDHENMFWYRQDPGLGLRLIYFSYDVKMKEKGDIPEGYSVSREKKERFSLILESASTNQTSMYLCASTSYTGNTIYFGEGSWLTVV.

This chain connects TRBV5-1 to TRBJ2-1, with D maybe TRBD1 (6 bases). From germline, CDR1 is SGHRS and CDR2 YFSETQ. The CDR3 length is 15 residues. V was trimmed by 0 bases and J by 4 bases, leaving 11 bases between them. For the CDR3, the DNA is TGCGCCAGCAGCTTGGATCGGACAGATTACAATGAGCAGTTCTTC. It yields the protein CASSLDRTDYNEQFF.

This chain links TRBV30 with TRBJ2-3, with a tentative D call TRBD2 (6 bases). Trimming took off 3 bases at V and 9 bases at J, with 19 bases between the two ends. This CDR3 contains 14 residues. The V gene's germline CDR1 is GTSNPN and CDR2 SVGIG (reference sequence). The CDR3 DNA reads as TGTGCCTGGAGCCCAGGACGGCGGGGTAACACGCAGTATTTT. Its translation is CAWSPGRRGNTQYF.

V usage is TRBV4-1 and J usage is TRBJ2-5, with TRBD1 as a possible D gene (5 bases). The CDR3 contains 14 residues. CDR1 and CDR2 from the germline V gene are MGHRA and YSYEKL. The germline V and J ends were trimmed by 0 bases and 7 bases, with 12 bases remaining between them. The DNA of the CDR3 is TGCGCCAGCAGCCAAGAATGGGGCCTGGGGACCCAGTACTTC. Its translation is CASSQEWGLGTQYF.

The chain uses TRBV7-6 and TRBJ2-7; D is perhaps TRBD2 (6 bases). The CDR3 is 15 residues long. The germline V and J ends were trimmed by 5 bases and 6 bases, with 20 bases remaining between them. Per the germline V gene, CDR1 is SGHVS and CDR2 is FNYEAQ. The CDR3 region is CASSLGGMGSGEQYF. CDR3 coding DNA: TGTGCCAGCAGCCTCGGGGGAATGGGTTCGGGCGAGCAGTACTTC. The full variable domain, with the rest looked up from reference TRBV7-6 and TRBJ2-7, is GAGVSQSPRYKVTKRGQDVALRCDPISGHVSLYWYRQALGQGPEFLTYFNYEAQQDKSGLPNDRFSAERPEGSISTLTIQRTEQRDSAMYRCASSLGGMGSGEQYFGPGTRLTVT.

The DNA for the CDR3 is TGTGCCAGCAGCCTAAGGACAGGGGAGACCGGGGAGCTGTTTTTT. Translated: CASSLRTGETGELFF. The chain uses TRBV5-4 and TRBJ2-2; 9 nucleotides match TRBD1. Germline loops: CDR1 SGHNT, CDR2 YYREEE (reference sequence). This CDR3 is 15 amino acids long. V trimming: 4 bases; J trimming: 5 bases; junction bases outside the gene matches: 6.

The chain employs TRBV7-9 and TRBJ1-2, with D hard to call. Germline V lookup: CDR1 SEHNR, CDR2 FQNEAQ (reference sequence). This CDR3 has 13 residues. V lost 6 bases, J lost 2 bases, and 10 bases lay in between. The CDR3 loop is CASRHPENYGYTF. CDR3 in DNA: TGTGCCAGCAGACACCCAGAAAACTATGGCTACACCTTC.

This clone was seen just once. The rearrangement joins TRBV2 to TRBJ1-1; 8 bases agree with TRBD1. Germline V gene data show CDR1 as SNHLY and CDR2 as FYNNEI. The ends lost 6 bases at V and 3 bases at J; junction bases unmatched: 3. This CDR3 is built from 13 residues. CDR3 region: CASRVTGDTEAFF. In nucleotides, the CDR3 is TGTGCCAGCAGAGTGACAGGGGACACTGAAGCTTTCTTT.